The sequence of this T cell receptor beta chain was determined in a study of blood T cell repertoires in COVID-19. This CDR3 is 15 amino acids long. CDR1 is LGHDT, CDR2 YNNKEL, per germline (reference sequence). Trimming removed 1 base from V and 6 bases from J; junction bases left unmatched: 8. This clone was recorded once. Those enrolled, adults aged roughly 18 to 89 years, came from about two dozen US areas. Some clones are missing from TCRdb's copy, which holds only in-frame ones; the method was immunoSEQ multiplex PCR. In the table there are under 300,000 clones, 90% to 95% of which are singletons.

V is TRBV3-1 (or the pseudogene TRBV3-2) and J is TRBJ1-2; 7 positions agree with TRBD1. The sequence was collected from a young woman who had recovered from COVID-19. Sequenced sample: PBMCs or T cells enriched from blood (not recorded which). The CDR3 nucleotides are TGTGCCAGCAGCCAAGTCAGGGGGAGTTCTGATGGCTACACCTTC. This sequence encodes CASSQVRGSSDGYTF.